This record looks at one T cell receptor beta chain sequence and its context. What it recognizes is unknown. Germline-derived CDR1 and CDR2 are SEHNR and FQNEAQ (reference sequence). This CDR3 has 16 residues. Trimming took 5 bases from V and 0 from J, leaving 11 bases between them. This entry belongs to a study of cytomegalovirus exposure and HLA in healthy donors. Study-wide context: Approximately 170 million T cells yielded 90 million to 130 million unique TCR beta sequences in earlier analysis. Study-level findings and limits: Productive status was seen about 87% or about 30% of the time for most TCR beta V segments in an earlier analysis.

Primers for the PCR totalled 60 Vbeta and 13 Jbeta. Assay used: immunoSEQ multiplex PCR; TCRdb lists only in-frame clones, some missing. The sample records 100,000 or so clones, 65% to 90% being singletons. This chain joins TRBV7-9 and TRBJ1-6; D gene uncertain. The sample consisted of PBMCs. The receptor comes from a woman between 18 and 29 years old in good health and CMV-seronegative. CDR3 sequence: CASSLGRSSYNSPLHF. The CDR3, as DNA: TGTGCCAGCAGCCTAGGGAGGAGCTCCTATAATTCACCCCTCCACTTT.